Sequencing of this T cell receptor beta chain was carried out in a study of identical twins. The study, taken as a whole, reports: For zero-insertion analyses, partial confounding could come from invariant MAIT and iNKT cells. Models, which agreed with sharing between unrelated individuals, nonetheless underestimated the out-of-frame TCR alpha sharing seen in monozygotic twins.

As for this clonotype: What it binds is not known.

The V gene's germline CDR1 is DFQATT and CDR2 SNEGSKA (reference sequence). After removal of 4 bases from V and 2 bases from J, the junction contained 13 bases not matched to a gene. The CDR3 totals 17 residues. Via MiXCR, TCRdb re-called the 5' RACE reads, giving one row per CDR3 protein. The sample has a few hundred thousand distinct CDR3 sequences; about 8% are singletons. These data also formed part of another study, on yellow fever vaccine responses in identical twins.

This receptor was identified in a young woman in good health. The chain couples TRBV20-1 to TRBJ2-3; TRBD2 agrees at 9 bases. The source material was memory (CD45RO+) T cells sorted from blood. In DNA form, the CDR3 reads TGCAGTGCTATCGGGCGAGAGCTAGCGGGGCACACAGATACGCAGTATTTT. Residues: CSAIGRELAGHTDTQYF.